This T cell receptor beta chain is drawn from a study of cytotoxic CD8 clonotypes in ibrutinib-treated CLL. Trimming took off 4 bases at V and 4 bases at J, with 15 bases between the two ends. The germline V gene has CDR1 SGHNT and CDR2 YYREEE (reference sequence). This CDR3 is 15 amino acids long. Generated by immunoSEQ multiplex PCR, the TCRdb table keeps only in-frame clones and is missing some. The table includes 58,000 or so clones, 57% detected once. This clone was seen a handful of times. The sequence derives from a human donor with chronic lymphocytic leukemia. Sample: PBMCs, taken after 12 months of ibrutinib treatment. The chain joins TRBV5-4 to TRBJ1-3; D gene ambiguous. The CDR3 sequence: CASSPGVSVGNTIYF. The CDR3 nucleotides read TGTGCCAGCAGCCCCGGAGTATCCGTCGGAAACACCATATATTTT. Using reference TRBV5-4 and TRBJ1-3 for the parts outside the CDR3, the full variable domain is ETGVTQSPTHLIKTRGQQVTLRCSSQSGHNTVSWYQQALGQGPQFIFQYYREEENGRGNFPPRFSGLQFPNYSSELNVNALELDDSALYLCASSPGVSVGNTIYFGEGSWLTVV.